Described below is a single TCR beta chain sequence and its context. Which antigen it targets is not known. Base qualities are not recorded, but no much larger clone differs from it by a single base. TCRbeta CDR3 regions were amplified from genomic DNA using the immunoSEQ Assay, a bias-controlled multiplex PCR. In the source study's methods: The number of nucleated cells in each sample was estimated by amplification of reference gene primers within the assay. To quantify the absolute abundance of each unique TCRbeta CDR3 rearrangement, sequence reads were collapsed and filtered. Productive Simpson clonality was computed per sample as the square root of Simpson's diversity index over productive rearrangements. Entries here come from immuneACCESS through TCRdb and include only in-frame sequences with V and J called. Some clones fail to appear in such tables; in the studies checked, an unresolved V gene covers under half of the shortfall, and the cause of the remainder is unknown. Clonal size and the V and J genes are those of that table, whereas D and trimming came from the DNA. A total of under 45,000 clones appear in this sample, approximately 83% of them only once. Clones ranked in the top ten supply around 24% of the sample.

The data are from a study of blood T cell repertoires in COVID-19 (dated by TCRdb to 2020 to 2022). Regarding the research as a whole: Samples from collaborators originated in the United States, Italy and Spain and spanned both the acute and convalescent phases of COVID-19. Where available, HLA class I and class II types were obtained from metadata supplied by the sample provider rather than from assay-based typing. The repertoires were made available in a free public database intended to serve as a resource for research on the immune response to SARS-CoV-2. The material from the prospective study consisted of cDNA or gDNA derived from T cells, B-cell-depleted T cells, or PBMCs. A de-identified subject ID, COVID-19 status, age in years and sex were almost always included in the sample metadata. Samples were obtained from the ongoing ImmuneRACE study (first 160 participants) and from 1,254 subjects provided by 6 global collaborators. Subjects who had been exposed to COVID-19, were actively infected with it, or had recovered from it provided the deeply sampled blood TCRbeta repertoires that made up the dataset.

Collaborating institutions collected whole blood in K2EDTA tubes following their own protocols. For TCRbeta analysis, collaborators shipped samples as frozen whole blood, isolated PBMCs, or DNA extracted from either of those sample types. Overall study outcomes, separate from this receptor: How much clinical and demographic metadata was included differed by source and by participant, and the metadata was provided uncurated.

The CDR3 has 15 amino acids, counting the end cysteine and phenylalanine. The retained sequence is limited to the CDR3, 45 bases, with the frame set at the first base. Based on the germline V gene, the CDR1 and CDR2 sequences are MDHEN and SYDVKM. The V end loses 6 bases and the J end loses 1 base, and a stretch of 15 bases separates them. This receptor was identified in a human donor with acute or convalescent COVID-19. The donor label of this sample is uncertain. The material sequenced was peripheral blood. The chain was built from TRBV28 and TRBJ1-1; a confident D gene designation cannot be given. The encoded CDR3 is CASSDPLRPNTEAFF. The nucleotide sequence is TGTGCCAGCAGCGATCCTTTGAGGCCGAACACTGAAGCTTTCTTT.